The present entry profiles one T cell receptor beta chain with its context. What it recognizes is unknown. The data are from a study of cytomegalovirus exposure and HLA in healthy donors. Study-wide results and limits: Sequencing depth across donors, presence/absence analyses assumed, was roughly uniform.

This CDR3 comprises 16 residues. Per germline, CDR1 SGDLS and CDR2 YYNGEE. V lost 5 bases to trimming and J lost 7 bases; unmatched junction nucleotides: 12. 13 Jbeta primers and 60 Vbeta primers were used for the PCR. Some clones are missing from TCRdb's copy, which holds only in-frame ones; the method was immunoSEQ multiplex PCR. This table has about 130,000 clones, less than 80% appearing once. The chain uses TRBV9 and TRBJ1-4, with TRBD1 identical over 9 bases. The receptor's source is a middle-aged man in good health and CMV-seropositive. The sample comprised PBMCs. The CDR3 is CASSLESGTGFEKLFF. DNA of the CDR3: TGTGCCAGCAGTCTCGAATCCGGGACAGGGTTTGAAAAACTGTTTTTT.